The clone carrying this T cell receptor beta chain was seen a few times. What it binds is unknown. The source of the sample is a study of T cells in localized non-small cell lung cancer. The table came from immunoSEQ multiplex PCR; TCRdb's copy has only in-frame clones and leaves some out. The table lists 30,000 to 40,000 clones, roughly 80% of them singletons. Notes on the study in general: Since sequencing was restricted to only one region of the tumor, intratumor heterogeneity remains a possibility. Density of T cells in blood, when higher, went with longer overall survival. Tumor trailed uninvolved adjacent lung in T cell clonality, which peaked there. Among the top 100 tumor clones, a median around 60 appeared in adjacent lung.

From germline, CDR1 is SGHAT and CDR2 FQNNGV. CDR3 length: 13 amino acids. V shed 5 bases and J shed 7 bases, with 12 bases lying between them. The V call is TRBV11-2, the J call TRBJ2-4, with D perhaps given as TRBD1 or TRBD2 (5 bases each). Sequenced material: peripheral blood, taken before any cancer treatment. The sequence came from a male donor aged 60 or over with stage II squamous cell lung carcinoma. For the CDR3, the DNA is TGTGCCAGCAGCACGGGACCCCTTAACATTCAGTACTTC. This gives the protein CASSTGPLNIQYF.